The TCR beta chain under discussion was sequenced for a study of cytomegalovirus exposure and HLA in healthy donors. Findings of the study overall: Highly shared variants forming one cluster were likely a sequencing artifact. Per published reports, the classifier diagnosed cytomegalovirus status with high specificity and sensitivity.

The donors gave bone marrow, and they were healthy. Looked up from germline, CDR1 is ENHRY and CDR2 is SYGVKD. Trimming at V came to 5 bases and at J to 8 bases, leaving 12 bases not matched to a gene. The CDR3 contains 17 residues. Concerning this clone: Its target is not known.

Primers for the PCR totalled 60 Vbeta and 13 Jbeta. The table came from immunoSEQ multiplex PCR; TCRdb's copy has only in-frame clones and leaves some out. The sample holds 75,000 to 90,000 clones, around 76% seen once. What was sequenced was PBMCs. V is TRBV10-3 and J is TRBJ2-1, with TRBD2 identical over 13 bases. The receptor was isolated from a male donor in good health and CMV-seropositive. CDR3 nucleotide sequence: TGTGCCATCAGTAATCCGGGACTAGCGGGATCAGGCGATGAGCAGTTCTTC. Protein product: CAISNPGLAGSGDEQFF.